The T cell receptor (beta chain) described here comes from a study of blood T cell repertoires in COVID-19. CDR3 size: 13 residues. Germline V gene data show CDR1 as GTSNPN and CDR2 as SVGIG (reference sequence). After removal of 2 bases from V and 12 bases from J, the junction contained 8 bases not matched to a gene. Under the authors' procedure: Estimated nucleated cell counts came from reference gene primer amplification. Measured with immunoSEQ multiplex PCR; TCRdb has only the in-frame clones, and not every one. V, J and clone size were drawn from that table, and D and trimming were deduced from the DNA. Of approximately 70,000 clones listed, around 90% are singletons.

The sample was peripheral blood. V gene TRBV30 combines with J gene TRBJ2-1; 9 bases agree with TRBD2. This receptor was obtained from a man aged 35 to 55 with COVID-19, enrolled during active disease. The CDR3 nucleotides read TGTGCCTGGAGTCGAACAACTAGCGGGCGGCAGTTCTTC. This sequence encodes CAWSRTTSGRQFF.